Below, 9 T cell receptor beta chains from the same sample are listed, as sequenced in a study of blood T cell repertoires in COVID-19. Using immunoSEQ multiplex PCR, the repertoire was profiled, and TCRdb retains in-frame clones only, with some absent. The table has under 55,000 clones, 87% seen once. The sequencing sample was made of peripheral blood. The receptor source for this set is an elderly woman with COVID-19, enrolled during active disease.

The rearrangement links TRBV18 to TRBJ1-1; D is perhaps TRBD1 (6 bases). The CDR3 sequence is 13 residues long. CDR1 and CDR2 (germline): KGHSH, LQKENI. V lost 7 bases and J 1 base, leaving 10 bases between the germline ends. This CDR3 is CASFPTGNTEAFF. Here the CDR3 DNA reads TGTGCCAGCTTCCCGACAGGGAACACTGAAGCTTTCTTT.

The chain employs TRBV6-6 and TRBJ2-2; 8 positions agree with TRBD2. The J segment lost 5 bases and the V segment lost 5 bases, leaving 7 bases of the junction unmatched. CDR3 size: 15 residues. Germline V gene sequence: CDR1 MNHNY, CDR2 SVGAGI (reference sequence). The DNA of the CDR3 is TGTGCCAGCAGTCTTACTAGCGGCCAGACCGGGGAGCTGTTTTTT. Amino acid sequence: CASSLTSGQTGELFF.

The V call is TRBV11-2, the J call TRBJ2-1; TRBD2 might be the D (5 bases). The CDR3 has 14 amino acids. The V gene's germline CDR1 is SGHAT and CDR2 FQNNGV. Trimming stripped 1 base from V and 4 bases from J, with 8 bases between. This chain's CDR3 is CASSLVRGYNEQFF. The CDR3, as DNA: TGTGCCAGCAGCTTAGTCCGGGGTTACAATGAGCAGTTCTTC.

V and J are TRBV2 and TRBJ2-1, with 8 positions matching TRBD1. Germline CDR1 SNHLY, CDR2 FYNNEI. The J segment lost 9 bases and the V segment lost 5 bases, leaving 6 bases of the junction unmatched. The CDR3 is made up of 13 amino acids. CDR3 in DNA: TGTGCCAGCAGTCGGGACAGGATGCCTGAGCAGTTCTTC. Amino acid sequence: CASSRDRMPEQFF.

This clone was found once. The CDR3 nucleotides are TGTGCCACCGCCTTGGGCGGGAGGGTTGATAGTGAGCAGTTCTTC. Translation: CATALGGRVDSEQFF. V gene TRBV24-1 combines with J gene TRBJ2-1; TRBD2 agrees at 9 bases. In germline, CDR1 is KGHDR, CDR2 SFDVKD. J lost 9 bases, V lost 9 bases, and 14 bases had no gene match. The CDR3 is made up of 15 amino acids.

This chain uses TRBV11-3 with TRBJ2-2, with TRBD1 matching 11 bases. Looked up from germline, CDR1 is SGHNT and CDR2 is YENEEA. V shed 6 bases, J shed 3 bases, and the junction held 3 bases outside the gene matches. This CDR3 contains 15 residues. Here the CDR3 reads CASRMDRGHTGELFF. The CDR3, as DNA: TGTGCCAGCAGGATGGACAGGGGGCACACCGGGGAGCTGTTTTTT. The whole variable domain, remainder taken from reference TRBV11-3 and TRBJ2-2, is EAGVVQSPRYKIIEKKQPVAFWCNPISGHNTLYWYLQNLGQGPELLIRYENEEAVDDSQLPKDRFSAERLKGVDSTLKIQPAELGDSAVYLCASRMDRGHTGELFFGEGSRLTVL.

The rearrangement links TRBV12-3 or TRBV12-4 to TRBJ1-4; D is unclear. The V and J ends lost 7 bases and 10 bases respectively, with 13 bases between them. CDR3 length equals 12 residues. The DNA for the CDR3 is TGTGCCAGCACAAACCTGCGGGGAAAACTGTTTTTT. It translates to CASTNLRGKLFF.

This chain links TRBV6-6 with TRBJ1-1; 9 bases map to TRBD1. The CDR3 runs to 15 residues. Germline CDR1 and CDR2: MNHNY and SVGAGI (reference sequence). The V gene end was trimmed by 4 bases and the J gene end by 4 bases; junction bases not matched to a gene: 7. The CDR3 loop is CASSWPQGAITEAFF. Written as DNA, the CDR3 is TGTGCCAGCAGTTGGCCACAGGGGGCAATCACTGAAGCTTTCTTT.

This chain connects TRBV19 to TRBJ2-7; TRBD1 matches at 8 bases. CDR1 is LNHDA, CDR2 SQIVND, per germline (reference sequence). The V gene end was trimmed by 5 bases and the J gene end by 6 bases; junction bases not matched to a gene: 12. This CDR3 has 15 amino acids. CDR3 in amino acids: CASSPTVQGAGEQYF. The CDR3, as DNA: TGTGCCAGTAGTCCTACTGTCCAGGGGGCCGGCGAGCAGTACTTC.